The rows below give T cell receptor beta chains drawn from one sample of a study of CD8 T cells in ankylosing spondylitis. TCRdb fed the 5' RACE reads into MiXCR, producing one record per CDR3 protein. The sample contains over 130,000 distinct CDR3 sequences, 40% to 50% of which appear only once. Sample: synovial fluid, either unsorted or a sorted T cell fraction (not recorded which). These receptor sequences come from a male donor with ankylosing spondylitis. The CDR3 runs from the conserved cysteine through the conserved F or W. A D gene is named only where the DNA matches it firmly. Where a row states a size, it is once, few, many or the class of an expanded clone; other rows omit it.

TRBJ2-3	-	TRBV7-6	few	CASSQPLHTQYF	TGTGCCAGCAGCCAACCCTTGCATACGCAGTATTTT
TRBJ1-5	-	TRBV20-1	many	CSARARGEYQPQHF	TGCAGTGCTAGAGCCCGGGGGGAATATCAGCCCCAGCATTTT
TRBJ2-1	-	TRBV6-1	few	CASSPPGGGGIEQFF	TGTGCCAGCAGTCCTCCCGGAGGGGGAGGGATTGAGCAGTTCTTC
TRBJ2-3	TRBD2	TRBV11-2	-	CASTPYLSGGVDTQYF	TGTGCCAGCACCCCCTACTTGAGTGGGGGGGTGGATACGCAGTATTTT
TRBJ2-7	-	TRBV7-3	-	CASSPFDGHYEQYF	TGTGCCAGCAGCCCGTTCGACGGACACTACGAGCAGTACTTC
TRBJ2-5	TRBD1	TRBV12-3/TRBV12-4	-	CASSFGWDRVLETQYF	TGTGCCAGCAGTTTCGGTTGGGACAGGGTTCTGGAGACCCAGTACTTC
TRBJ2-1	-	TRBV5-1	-	CASSLVVSQGPYNEQFF	TGCGCCAGCAGCTTGGTTGTATCCCAGGGCCCCTACAATGAGCAGTTCTTC
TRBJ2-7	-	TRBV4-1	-	CASSQRPGVSYEQYF	TGCGCCAGCAGCCAGAGGCCAGGGGTATCCTACGAGCAGTACTTC
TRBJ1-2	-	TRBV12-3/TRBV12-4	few	CASSLVWGVNYGYTF	TGTGCCAGCAGTTTAGTGTGGGGAGTTAACTATGGCTACACCTTC
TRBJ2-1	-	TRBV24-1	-	CATSDPPGGGYNEQFF	TGTGCCACCAGTGATCCCCCGGGTGGGGGGTACAATGAGCAGTTCTTC
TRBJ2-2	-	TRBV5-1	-	CASSLRGLGPGELFF	TGCGCCAGCAGCTTGCGCGGGCTAGGGCCCGGGGAGCTGTTTTTT
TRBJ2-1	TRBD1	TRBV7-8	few	CASSLHSGTGGMDEQFF	TGTGCCAGCAGCTTACACTCTGGGACAGGGGGCATGGATGAGCAGTTCTTC
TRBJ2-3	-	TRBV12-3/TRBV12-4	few	CASSLAGGRTDTQYF	TGTGCCAGCAGTTTAGCGGGGGGCCGCACAGATACGCAGTATTTT
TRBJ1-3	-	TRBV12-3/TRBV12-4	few	CASRSGNTIYF	TGTGCCAGCAGATCAGGAAACACCATATATTTT
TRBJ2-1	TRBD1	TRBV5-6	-	CASSCDDRDRAYNEQFF	TGTGCCAGCAGCTGCGACGACCGGGACAGGGCTTACAATGAGCAGTTCTTC
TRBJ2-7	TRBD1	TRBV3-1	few	CASSQGDLGTGHSYEQYF	TGTGCCAGCAGCCAAGGGGACCTGGGGACAGGCCACTCCTACGAGCAGTACTTC
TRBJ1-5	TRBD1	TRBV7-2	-	CASSLRQGGNQPQHF	TGTGCCAGCAGCCTACGACAGGGAGGCAATCAGCCCCAGCATTTT
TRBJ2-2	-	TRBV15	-	CATSSGSDDTGELFF	TGTGCCACCAGCAGCGGGAGCGATGACACCGGGGAGCTGTTTTTT
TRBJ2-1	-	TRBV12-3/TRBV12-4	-	CACSLEYWRPYSLYNEQFF	TGTGCCTGCAGTTTAGAATACTGGCGGCCCTACTCCCTATACAATGAGCAGTTCTTC
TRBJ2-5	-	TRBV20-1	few	CSAAETQYF	TGCAGTGCTGCGGAGACCCAGTACTTC
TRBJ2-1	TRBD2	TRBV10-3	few	CAISASGGPNEQFF	TGTGCCATCAGTGCTAGCGGGGGACCGAATGAGCAGTTCTTC
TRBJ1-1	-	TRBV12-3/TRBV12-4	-	CASRAFGNTEAFF	TGTGCCAGCAGGGCCTTTGGGAACACTGAAGCTTTCTTT
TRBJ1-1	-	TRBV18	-	CASSPVLAGDWDTEAFF	TGTGCCAGCTCACCGGTCCTCGCGGGGGATTGGGATACTGAAGCTTTCTTT
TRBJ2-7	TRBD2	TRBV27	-	CASSSTGGPHEQYF	TGTGCCAGCAGTTCCACGGGGGGGCCCCACGAGCAGTACTTC
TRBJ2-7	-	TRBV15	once	CATSRAHPWVWGKWEQYF	TGTGCCACCAGCAGAGCTCATCCCTGGGTTTGGGGGAAATGGGAGCAGTACTTC
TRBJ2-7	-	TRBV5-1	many	CASSSGWFTPHEQYF	TGCGCCAGCAGCTCGGGCTGGTTTACGCCCCACGAGCAGTACTTC
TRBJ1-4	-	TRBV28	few	CASSLSGIDQKLFF	TGTGCCAGCAGTTTATCTGGGATTGATCAAAAACTGTTTTTT
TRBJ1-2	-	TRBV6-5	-	CASSYTASTAGSSVGGYTF	TGTGCCAGCAGTTACACCGCCTCCACGGCAGGGTCATCTGTCGGGGGCTACACCTTC
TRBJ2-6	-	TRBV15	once	CATSTRDSGANVLTF	TGTGCCACCAGCACTCGAGACTCTGGGGCCAACGTCCTGACTTTC
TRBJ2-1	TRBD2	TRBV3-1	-	CASSPQDSGPHNEQFF	TGTGCCAGCAGCCCCCAGGATAGCGGGCCACACAATGAGCAGTTCTTC
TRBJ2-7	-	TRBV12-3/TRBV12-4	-	CASKGRDSYEQYF	TGTGCCAGCAAGGGGCGGGACTCCTACGAGCAGTACTTC
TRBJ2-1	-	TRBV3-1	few	CASSQEIPNSYNEQFF	TGTGCCAGCAGCCAAGAAATCCCCAACTCCTACAATGAGCAGTTCTTC
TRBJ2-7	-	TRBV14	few	CASSRYDEQYF	TGTGCCAGCAGCCGCTACGACGAGCAGTACTTC
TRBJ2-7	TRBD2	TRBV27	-	CASSQVSGTYEQYF	TGTGCCAGCAGTCAAGTCAGCGGGACCTACGAGCAGTACTTC
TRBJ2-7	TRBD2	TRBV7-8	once	CASSLQTSATYYEQYF	TGTGCCAGCAGCTTACAAACTAGCGCGACGTACTACGAGCAGTACTTC